The sequence of this TCR beta chain was determined in a study of post-analysis software for immune sequencing data. The overall study: Secondary progressive, relapsing-remitting and progressive-relapsing multiple sclerosis were among the included disease courses. Regarding the study as a whole: Roughly five TRBV segments were more frequent in patients than controls; TRBV5-6, TRBV5-1 and TRBV20-1 belonged to this group. Significantly decreased normalized Chao1 diversity was recorded for multiple sclerosis patients relative to controls. Pronounced co-clustering by F measure was evident among identically batched samples.

The table lists this clonotype with a few counts. The antigen remains unidentified. Given the absence of the conserved phenylalanine or tryptophan at the CDR3 end, a read error is likely. Sequencing libraries made from TCR beta cDNA carried unique molecular identifiers. When roughly 0.9 to 10 million T cells were used, they gave about 550,000 cDNA molecules. In TCRdb, the PCR reads were re-called with MiXCR into one record per CDR3 protein. The sample lists roughly 650,000 distinct CDR3 sequences; approximately 59% were seen once. CDR1 DFQATT and CDR2 SNEGSKA come from the germline V gene (reference sequence). With 7 bases removed from V and 4 bases from J, the gap between germline ends came to 16 bases. This CDR3 spans 13 amino acids.

V and J are TRBV20-1 and TRBJ1-2; no definite D call. This TCR came from a girl aged 2 to 10 with multiple sclerosis. Sequenced: blood. In DNA form, the CDR3 reads TGCAGTGTTCGGCTACACGACCCCTATGGCTACACCTTA. Translation gives CSVRLHDPYGYTL.